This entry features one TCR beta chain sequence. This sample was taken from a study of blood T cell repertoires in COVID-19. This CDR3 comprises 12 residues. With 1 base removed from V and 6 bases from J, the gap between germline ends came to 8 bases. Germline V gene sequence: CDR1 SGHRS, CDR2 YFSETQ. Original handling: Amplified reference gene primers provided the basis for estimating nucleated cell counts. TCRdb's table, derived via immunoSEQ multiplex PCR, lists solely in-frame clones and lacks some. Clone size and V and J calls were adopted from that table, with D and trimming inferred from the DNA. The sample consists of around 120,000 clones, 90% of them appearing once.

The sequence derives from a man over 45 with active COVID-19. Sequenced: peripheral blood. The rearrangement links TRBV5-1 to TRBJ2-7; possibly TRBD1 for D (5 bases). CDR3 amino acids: CASSLSGFEQYF. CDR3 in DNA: TGCGCCAGCAGCTTGTCAGGGTTCGAGCAGTACTTC.